The source of this T cell receptor (beta chain) is a study of blood T cell repertoires in COVID-19. As handled by the study authors: Reference gene primer amplification gave nucleated cell count estimates. Only in-frame clones appear in the TCRdb table, and some are missing; sequencing was by immunoSEQ multiplex PCR. The V and J calls and clone size are taken from that table; D and trimming were inferred from the DNA. This sample has around 130,000 clones, with more than 75% found just once. Germline CDR1 and CDR2: PRHDT and FYEKMQ (reference sequence). The CDR3 extends over 14 amino acids. Unmatched junction bases numbered 9, after V lost 6 bases and J lost 7 bases.

The chain recombines TRBV13 with TRBJ2-7, with 10 bases fitting TRBD2. Sequencing was performed on peripheral blood. The receptor was isolated from a human donor in a cohort sampled during active COVID-19. The CDR3 region has the DNA TGTGCCAGCAGACCCAGCGGGGGGGCGTTGGAGCAGTACTTC. Translating gives CASRPSGGALEQYF.